This T cell receptor (beta chain) was found in a study of control samples from healthy donors and cancer patients. Only in-frame clones appear in the TCRdb table, and some are missing; sequencing was by immunoSEQ multiplex PCR. The sample includes about 180,000 clones, around 90% of them seen just once. Unmatched junction bases numbered 7, after V lost 1 base and J lost 2 bases. The CDR3 is made up of 16 amino acids. Germline CDR1 reads SGDLS; CDR2 reads YYNGEE. Specimen: blood. The chain combines TRBV9 with TRBJ2-3, with 7 nucleotides matching TRBD1. This TCR was sampled from a woman between 45 and 60 years old in good health. The CDR3 protein is CASSVYVGGITDTQYF. The CDR3 nucleotides read TGTGCCAGCAGCGTATATGTAGGGGGCATCACAGATACGCAGTATTTT.